A selection of T cell receptor beta chains follows, all from one sample in a study of T cell repertoires in cytomegalovirus infection. TCRdb analysed the reads with MiXCR anew, one entry per CDR3 protein. The sample carries around 530,000 distinct CDR3 sequences, about 17% recorded once. Sequencing used CD8+ T cells from PBMCs. These TCRs come from a human donor in good health (CMV status not recorded). Some clones in this sample may be carry-over from other donors' samples. The CDR3 runs from the conserved cysteine through the conserved F or W. The order of the fields is J gene, V gene, D gene, clone size, CDR3 DNA, CDR3 protein. The D gene is left open where the match is weak. Clone size is given for some rows only: seen once, a few or many times, or a class if the clone is expanded.

TRBJ1-6	TRBV19	TRBD1	.	TGTGCCAGTAGTTTCGGACAGGGCGGAATTTCACCCCTCCACTTT	CASSFGQGGISPLHF
TRBJ2-7	TRBV7-3	.	few	TGTGCCAGCAGCAGCGGGACAGCCGAGCAGTACTTC	CASSSGTAEQYF
TRBJ2-1	TRBV12-5	.	many	TGTGCTAGTGGTTTAGAGGATCATAATGAGCAGTTCTTC	CASGLEDHNEQFF
TRBJ2-1	TRBV18	TRBD2	.	TGTGCCAGCTCACCAGCACTAGCGGGAGGGCCTCATAGTGGCAATGAGCAGTTCTTC	CASSPALAGGPHSGNEQFF
TRBJ2-7	TRBV5-1	TRBD1	few	TGCGCCAGCAGCGGGGACAGGGTCTATTTAAGCTTC	CASSGDRVYLSF
TRBJ1-1	TRBV19	TRBD1	.	TGTGCCAGTAGTATTCGGCCGGGACAGGGGGGTACTGAAGCTTTCTTT	CASSIRPGQGGTEAFF
TRBJ2-7	TRBV10-2	TRBD1	once	TGCGCCAGCAGGGAGACAGGGGGCGGGGGAGAGTACTTC	CASRETGGGGEYF
TRBJ2-1	TRBV11-2	TRBD2	many	TGTGCCAGCAGCTCGGGGGTTAGCGGGGGGGCCGCTGAGCAGTTCTTC	CASSSGVSGGAAEQFF
TRBJ1-1	TRBV6-1	.	many	TGTGCCAGCAGTCCCCTACAGTGGCAGGGGTTTCCTGAAGCTTTCTTT	CASSPLQWQGFPEAFF
TRBJ2-1	TRBV27	TRBD2	.	TGTGCCAGCACTACTGGGACTAGCGGGAACAATGAGCAGTTCTTC	CASTTGTSGNNEQFF
TRBJ2-2	TRBV7-9	.	.	TGTGCCAGCAGCTTAAAGTGGTTAAGCACCGGGGAGCTGTTTTTT	CASSLKWLSTGELFF
TRBJ2-6	TRBV4-2	.	.	TGTGCCAGCAGCCTTCCCGAAACTGGGGCCAACGTCCTGACTTTC	CASSLPETGANVLTF
TRBJ1-1	TRBV15	.	.	TGTGCCACCAGCAGAGAGGGGGCGTCCACTGAAGCTTTCTTT	CATSREGASTEAFF
TRBJ2-7	TRBV27	.	.	TGTGCCAGCAGTTTATGGGGGGGCGGCAACGAGCAGTACTTC	CASSLWGGGNEQYF
TRBJ2-1	TRBV7-9	TRBD2	.	TGTGCCAGCAGCTTAGTAGCGGGGGGGCCCTATGAGCAGTTCTTC	CASSLVAGGPYEQFF
TRBJ2-7	TRBV7-9	.	many	TGTGCCAGCAGTAAGTCCGGGGAGCAGTACTTC	CASSKSGEQYF
TRBJ2-5	TRBV28	.	.	TGTGCCAGCAGCTCCGGGATGACGACCCAGTACTTC	CASSSGMTTQYF
TRBJ2-2	TRBV20-1	TRBD2	few	TGCAGTGCTAGAGGCAGCTTGGGACTAGCGGGGTCGAACACCGGGGAGCTGTTTTTT	CSARGSLGLAGSNTGELFF
TRBJ1-1	TRBV5-1	.	.	TGCGCCAGCAGCTTGGGACAGCGGGAAACTGAAGCTTTCTTT	CASSLGQRETEAFF
TRBJ2-2	TRBV7-3	TRBD2	few	TGTGCCAGCAGCTCCGTGGAGCGGGGCAACACCGGGGAGCTGTTTTTT	CASSSVERGNTGELFF
TRBJ2-1	TRBV4-1	.	.	TGCGCCAGCAGCCCTCAGGTCCTAGCCTACAATGAGCAGTTCTTC	CASSPQVLAYNEQFF
TRBJ1-2	TRBV27	.	few	TGTGCCAGCAGTTTATCCCGGGGAGCCTCCTATGGCTACACCTTC	CASSLSRGASYGYTF
TRBJ2-3	TRBV24-1	TRBD2	few	TGTGCCACCAGTGAGGGACTAGCGGACACAGATACGCAGTATTTT	CATSEGLADTDTQYF